This T cell receptor (beta chain) stems from a study of blood T cell repertoires in COVID-19. Background on the study: The United States, Italy and Spain provided the acute and convalescent COVID-19 samples. T cells, B-cell-depleted T cells, or PBMCs supplied cDNA or gDNA.

CDR1 MGHRA and CDR2 YSYEKL come from the germline V gene. V was cut by 0 bases and J by 0 bases, with 12 bases left in between. CDR3 length: 16 residues. The participants were between about 18 and 90 years old and came from under 25 US areas. In the original workflow: Amplification from reference gene primers served as the basis for estimated nucleated cell counts. Sequencing was performed with immunoSEQ multiplex PCR; in TCRdb, only in-frame clones are kept and a portion is missing. V, J and clone size derive from that table, while D and trimming were established from the DNA sequence. The table has 180,000 or so clones, more than 70% seen once.

This chain connects TRBV4-1 to TRBJ2-7, with D possibly being TRBD1 (6 bases). Source material: PBMCs or T cells enriched from blood (not recorded which). This receptor was identified in a man aged 40-49 years with acute COVID-19. The CDR3 loop is CASSQESGTPSYEQYF. The CDR3 DNA sequence: TGCGCCAGCAGCCAAGAGTCCGGGACACCCTCCTACGAGCAGTACTTC.